One T cell receptor (beta chain) is described in this entry. This entry is derived from a study of blood T cell repertoires in COVID-19. Study overall: PBMCs, B-cell-depleted T cells, or T cells were the source of the cDNA or gDNA that made up the material.

The CDR3 has 15 residues. Trimming took 5 bases from V and 5 from J, leaving 18 bases between them. Germline values: CDR1 SEHNR, CDR2 FQNEAQ (reference sequence). In the authors' workflow: Amplification of reference gene primers was used by the study to estimate nucleated cell counts. Sequencing used immunoSEQ multiplex PCR; TCRdb keeps in-frame clones, though not all of them. D and trimming come from the DNA, and the V and J calls and clone size come from that table. Of around 170,000 clones listed, 74% are singletons. The specimen was peripheral blood. The rearrangement joins TRBV7-9 to TRBJ2-5; D is uncertain. This clonotype originated in an elderly woman with acute or convalescent COVID-19. This chain's CDR3 is CASSPPKSGEETQYF. The CDR3 DNA reads as TGTGCCAGCAGCCCCCCCAAGTCCGGAGAGGAGACCCAGTACTTC.